One and the same sample provided the 23 T cell receptor beta chains below, sequenced in a study of blood T cell repertoires in COVID-19. This table comes from immunoSEQ multiplex PCR, and its TCRdb copy is limited to in-frame clones, with some not included. The data contain 200,000 to 250,000 clones, 70% to 90% of them singletons. Material: PBMCs or T cells enriched from blood (not recorded which). These TCRs come from a woman aged 35 to 49 with acute COVID-19.

The chain combines TRBV9 with TRBJ1-6, with 7 bases fitting TRBD1. V dropped 0 bases and J dropped 5; count of bases not matched to a gene: 11. This CDR3 is built from 18 residues. Germline CDR1 reads SGDLS; CDR2 reads YYNGEE. The CDR3 loop is CASSVEKVRQGNNSPLHF. The CDR3 region has the DNA TGTGCCAGCAGCGTAGAGAAGGTCAGACAGGGTAATAATTCACCCCTCCACTTT.

V is TRBV9 and J is TRBJ1-1, with 10 bases identical to TRBD1. This CDR3 is built from 16 residues. CDR1 is SGDLS, CDR2 YYNGEE, per germline. V lost 0 bases, J lost 4 bases, and 6 bases stayed unmatched. CDR3 amino acids: CASSVGQGALSTEAFF. DNA for the CDR3: TGTGCCAGCAGCGTAGGACAGGGGGCCCTGAGCACTGAAGCTTTCTTT. The whole variable domain, filled in from reference TRBV9 and TRBJ1-1, reads DSGVTQTPKHLITATGQRVTLRCSPRSGDLSVYWYQQSLDQGLQFLIQYYNGEERAKGNILERFSAQQFPDLHSELNLSSLELGDSALYFCASSVGQGALSTEAFFGQGTRLTVV.

This clone was seen once. V gene TRBV9 combines with J gene TRBJ2-1; tentative D call: TRBD2 (5 bases). The V gene's germline CDR1 is SGDLS and CDR2 YYNGEE. With 3 bases removed from V and 6 bases from J, the gap between germline ends came to 10 bases. The CDR3 runs 13 residues. The CDR3 nucleotides are TGTGCCAGCAGCGGCGGACTGGGCAATGAGCAGTTCTTC. It encodes CASSGGLGNEQFF.

J is TRBJ1-6 and V is TRBV5-4; a weak D match, TRBD1 (5 bases). This CDR3 has 15 amino acids. V was clipped by 2 bases and J by 10 bases, with 16 bases between them. The germline V gene has CDR1 SGHNT and CDR2 YYREEE (reference sequence). CDR3 in DNA: TGTGCCAGCAGCTTCCAAGGGGTCGCCCAATCACCCCTCCACTTT. Its protein product is CASSFQGVAQSPLHF.

The chain is built from TRBV10-3 and TRBJ2-2; tentatively, D is TRBD2 (5 bases). Trimming pared 4 bases from V and 4 bases from J, leaving 7 bases between. Germline CDR1 reads ENHRY; CDR2 reads SYGVKD. The CDR3 extends over 13 amino acids. Written as DNA, the CDR3 is TGTGCCATCAGTGTGGGGAGCACCGGGGAGCTGTTTTTT. Its protein product is CAISVGSTGELFF.

The rearrangement links TRBV2 to TRBJ1-2; D perhaps matches TRBD1 (6 bases). This CDR3 comprises 16 residues. Trimming pared 3 bases from V and 0 bases from J, leaving 14 bases between. CDR1 and CDR2 from the germline V gene are SNHLY and FYNNEI. CDR3 in amino acids: CASSDFPGHTNYGYTF. For the CDR3, the DNA is TGTGCCAGCAGTGACTTTCCGGGACATACTAACTATGGCTACACCTTC.

This sequence joins TRBV19 and TRBJ1-3, with 12 bases matching TRBD1. The V segment lost 4 bases and the J segment 0 bases; nucleotides outside the gene matches: 10. This CDR3 region has 19 residues. Per germline, CDR1 LNHDA and CDR2 SQIVND (reference sequence). The CDR3 region is CASSTPPGTGGISGNTIYF. The DNA for the CDR3 is TGTGCCAGTAGTACCCCACCCGGGACAGGGGGCATCTCTGGAAACACCATATATTTT.

The chain couples TRBV10-1 to TRBJ1-5; D gene uncertain. Per germline, CDR1 WNHNN and CDR2 SYGVQD (reference sequence). V lost 2 bases, J lost 8 bases, and 10 bases lay in between. This CDR3 contains 13 residues. The CDR3 sequence is CASSEPPHKPQHF. In DNA form, the CDR3 reads TGCGCCAGCAGTGAGCCCCCCCACAAGCCCCAGCATTTT.

This chain connects TRBV10-1 to TRBJ1-1; D is possibly TRBD1 (6 bases). With 5 bases removed from V and 0 bases from J, the gap between germline ends came to 10 bases. The CDR3 covers 14 residues. Germline V CDR1 and CDR2: WNHNN, SYGVQD (reference sequence). The DNA of the CDR3 is TGCGCCAGCAGTCGGGACATTATGAACACTGAAGCTTTCTTT. It specifies CASSRDIMNTEAFF.

The chain uses TRBV19 and TRBJ2-2, with TRBD1 identical over 7 bases. V shed 4 bases and J 8 bases; nucleotides not matched to a gene: 4. From germline, CDR1 is LNHDA and CDR2 SQIVND (reference sequence). The CDR3 extends over 13 amino acids. This CDR3 reads CASSNHRGGELFF. CDR3 DNA: TGTGCCAGTAGTAACCACAGGGGTGGGGAGCTGTTTTTT.

This clone was observed a few times. CDR3 residues: CASSQRAGEMFQPQHF. The CDR3 coding sequence is TGCGCCAGCAGCCAACGGGCAGGGGAGATGTTTCAGCCCCAGCATTTT. This rearrangement joins TRBV4-1 to TRBJ1-5; D is possibly TRBD1 (6 bases). The V and J ends lost 2 bases and 6 bases respectively, with 17 bases between them. This CDR3 has 16 amino acids. Germline V gene sequence: CDR1 MGHRA, CDR2 YSYEKL.

The chain links TRBV29-1 to TRBJ1-5; the D gene is possibly TRBD1 (6 bases). V lost 4 bases, J lost 7 bases, and 14 bases lay in between. Germline-derived CDR1 and CDR2 are SQVTM and ANQGSEA. The CDR3 contains 13 residues. The CDR3 coding sequence is TGCAGCGTTGTCTCGGGTACAGGGCAGCCCCAGCATTTT. This codes for CSVVSGTGQPQHF.

V usage is TRBV5-5 and J usage is TRBJ1-2; no clear D. Germline assignment: CDR1 SGHKS and CDR2 YYEKEE (reference sequence). Trimming left V 0 bases short and J 6 bases short, with 6 bases between. This CDR3 comprises 12 residues. The CDR3 bases are TGTGCCAGCAGCTTGGAGCAGGATGGCTACACCTTC. Amino acid sequence: CASSLEQDGYTF.

This clone was found once. J is TRBJ1-5 and V is TRBV7-3, with D perhaps matching TRBD1 (6 bases). The CDR3 totals 14 residues. Trimming left V 5 bases short and J 6 bases short, with 14 bases between. Germline V gene sequence: CDR1 SGHTA, CDR2 FQGTGA. Here the CDR3 reads CASSPGGGGQPQHF. CDR3 in DNA: TGTGCCAGCAGCCCCGGAGGGGGGGGTCAGCCCCAGCATTTT.

This clone was seen only a few times. The chain joins TRBV5-1 to TRBJ1-3; D is unclear. Per germline, CDR1 SGHRS and CDR2 YFSETQ. V was cut by 0 bases and J by 3 bases, with 4 bases left in between. The CDR3 contains 13 residues. The CDR3 nucleotides read TGCGCCAGCAGCTTGGTGTATGGAAACACCATATATTTT. Translated, it gives CASSLVYGNTIYF.

For this clone: The same CDR3 also results from other DNA sequences found in this sample. The chain has TRBV5-1 and TRBJ1-4; TRBD1 matches at 8 bases. The CDR3 has 15 amino acids. The germline V gene has CDR1 SGHRS and CDR2 YFSETQ. J was trimmed by 2 bases and V by 3 bases; bases with no gene match: 3. As DNA, the CDR3 is TGCGCCAGCAGCTCCCGGACAGGGACTAATGAAAAACTGTTTTTT. Protein: CASSSRTGTNEKLFF.

This chain uses TRBV3-1 (or the pseudogene TRBV3-2) with TRBJ1-6, with D hard to call. The CDR3 has 14 amino acids. Trimming stripped 4 bases from V and 6 bases from J, with 10 bases between. Germline V gives CDR1 LGHDT, CDR2 YNNKEL (reference sequence). The CDR3 protein is CASSPIGGNSPLHF. CDR3 DNA sequence: TGTGCCAGCAGCCCTATTGGAGGTAATTCACCCCTCCACTTT.

J is TRBJ2-7 and V is TRBV6-5; TRBD1 might be the D (5 bases). The CDR3 sequence is 14 residues long. Trimming removed 2 bases at V and 1 base at J, with 9 bases between. The germline V gene has CDR1 MNHEY and CDR2 SVGAGI. CDR3 in amino acids: CASSYGADSYEQYF. DNA for the CDR3: TGTGCCAGCAGTTACGGGGCCGATTCCTACGAGCAGTACTTC.

The genes are TRBV6-4 and TRBJ1-6; the D gene is possibly TRBD1 (6 bases). Germline loops: CDR1 MRHNA, CDR2 SNTAGT. V was trimmed by 2 bases and J by 6 bases, leaving 14 bases between them. CDR3 length: 16 residues. CDR3: CASSDTGHSRNSPLHF. CDR3 bases: TGTGCCAGCAGTGACACGGGACACAGTCGTAATTCACCCCTCCACTTT.

This clone is a singleton in its sample. The chain employs TRBV14 and TRBJ1-1, with a tentative D call TRBD1 (6 bases). Germline-derived CDR1 and CDR2 are SGHDN and FVKESK. V dropped 5 bases and J dropped 8 bases, with 12 bases sitting between them. CDR3 length: 12 amino acids. CDR3 coding DNA: TGTGCCAGCAGCTCCCAGGGGATCGAAGCTTTCTTT. Translated: CASSSQGIEAFF. Looking up the rest from reference TRBV14 and TRBJ1-1 gives the full variable domain: EAGVTQFPSHSVIEKGQTVTLRCDPISGHDNLYWYRRVMGKEIKFLLHFVKESKQDESGMPNNRFLAERTGGTYSTLKVQPAELEDSGVYFCASSSQGIEAFFGQGTRLTVV.

This sequence joins TRBV7-3 and TRBJ1-1; weak D call: TRBD1 (6 bases). CDR1 is SGHTA, CDR2 FQGTGA, per germline. The V end lost 5 bases, the J end lost 6 bases, and 19 bases lay between the germline ends. CDR3 length: 15 amino acids. The CDR3 is CASSPGRGFRPEAFF. CDR3 DNA sequence: TGTGCCAGCAGCCCCGGCAGGGGCTTTCGCCCTGAAGCTTTCTTT. The entire variable domain, with the rest obtained from reference TRBV7-3 and TRBJ1-1, is as follows: GAGVSQTPSNKVTEKGKYVELRCDPISGHTALYWYRQSLGQGPEFLIYFQGTGAADDSGLPNDRFFAVRPEGSVSTLKIQRTERGDSAVYLCASSPGRGFRPEAFFGQGTRLTVV.

V is TRBV19 and J is TRBJ1-2; the D gene is possibly TRBD1 (6 bases). V was clipped by 6 bases and J by 7 bases, with 15 bases between them. This CDR3 is 13 amino acids long. Germline CDR1 reads LNHDA; CDR2 reads SQIVND (reference sequence). The CDR3 protein is CASSKTGLSGYTF. The CDR3 bases are TGTGCCAGTAGCAAAACAGGGTTAAGTGGCTACACCTTC.

The V and J genes are TRBV13 and TRBJ1-3; D perhaps matches TRBD1 (5 bases). The germline V and J ends were trimmed by 5 bases and 5 bases, with 13 bases remaining between them. The CDR3 totals 14 residues. Germline V gene lookup returns CDR1 PRHDT and CDR2 FYEKMQ (reference sequence). DNA of the CDR3: TGTGCCAGCAGCCCCCGGGGGGGGAGAAACACCATATATTTT. This translates into CASSPRGGRNTIYF.